The rows below give T cell receptor beta chains drawn from one sample of a study of T-cell memory formation after mild COVID-19. TCRdb itself ran the 5' RACE reads through MiXCR, one entry per CDR3 protein. Of 120,000 or so distinct CDR3 sequences listed, approximately 15% were seen once; the top ten hold approximately 15%. Sequenced input: PBMCs or a T cell subset sorted from them (not recorded which). Receptors were obtained from an adult woman who had mild COVID-19 (a few samples of this study predate the infection). Cell type and time point are not known. The CDR3 runs from the conserved cysteine through the conserved F or W. Each record gives: V gene, CDR3 protein.

V: TRBV27; CDR3: CASPPSGYTF
V: TRBV2; CDR3: CASSEALQGQGANTEAFF
V: TRBV5-1; CDR3: CASSRGLAGEPDTQYF
V: TRBV6-5; CDR3: CASSLMGIEAFF
V: TRBV7-9; CDR3: CASSFPGVEGTGELFF
V: TRBV5-1; CDR3: CASSRRTASTDTQYF
V: TRBV12-3/TRBV12-4; CDR3: CASSLGGTGIYEQYF
V: TRBV15; CDR3: CATSRDPVSNPDTQYF
V: TRBV6-6; CDR3: CASSSAGVAGFADTQYF
V: TRBV7-9; CDR3: CASSSTGDWDNEQFF
V: TRBV5-5; CDR3: CASSQGGANPSDF
V: TRBV7-9; CDR3: CASSLGSTSTDTQYF
V: TRBV6-6; CDR3: CASRASGGASHGELFF
V: TRBV28; CDR3: CATYDRDYEQFF
V: TRBV19; CDR3: CASGAVETQYF
V: TRBV9; CDR3: CASSVNGEGTDTQYF
V: TRBV7-9; CDR3: CASSRRTGRPTDTQYF
V: TRBV5-1; CDR3: CASSLDQGIGELFF
V: TRBV7-6; CDR3: CASSPTSGANEQFF
V: TRBV7-9; CDR3: CASSRTRTQTSKTNWEQFF
V: TRBV3-1; CDR3: CASSQQGGEQYF
V: TRBV11-1; CDR3: CASSSSGTGWNYGYTF
V: TRBV12-3/TRBV12-4; CDR3: CATSMGGNTDTQYF
V: TRBV20-1; CDR3: CSASPAGGPSYNEQFF
V: TRBV4-3; CDR3: CASSQDTGVNTEAFF
V: TRBV29-1; CDR3: CSVKTSGSTYEQYF
V: TRBV13; CDR3: CASSESWGPQLYNEQFF
V: TRBV24-1; CDR3: CATSDRGRTATDTQYF
V: TRBV7-2; CDR3: CASSFTRLAGASTDTQYF
V: TRBV7-3; CDR3: CASSLTGVRQETQYF
V: TRBV24-1; CDR3: CATSGIGTGRRNGELFF
V: TRBV11-3; CDR3: CATEDGGPGANVLTF
V: TRBV29-1; CDR3: CSVETGTVSVNEQFF
V: TRBV4-2; CDR3: CASSQGDSGNTIYF
V: TRBV7-6; CDR3: CASSLGSAGGGNEQFF
V: TRBV5-1; CDR3: CASRGLAGGLAEQFF
V: TRBV12-3/TRBV12-4; CDR3: CASRVDGAIRGYTF
V: TRBV6-5; CDR3: CASREGQGRAYEQYF
V: TRBV7-3; CDR3: CASSYVGTEHGYTF
V: TRBV27; CDR3: CASSPLLMAEKLFF